This T cell receptor (beta chain) came from a study of blood T cell repertoires in COVID-19. Looking at the study overall: The samples span acute and convalescent COVID-19 from the United States, Italy and Spain. T cells, B-cell-depleted T cells, or PBMCs provided the cDNA or gDNA that served as material.

Authors' analysis steps: Counts of nucleated cells, estimated from reference gene primer amplification, were obtained. This table comes from immunoSEQ multiplex PCR, and its TCRdb copy is limited to in-frame clones, with some not included. That table gives V, J and clone size, and the DNA gave D and trimming. The repertoire consists of approximately 37,000 clones, with around 83% occurring once and the leading ten covering 35% to 45%. This clonotype originated in a man between 60 and 70 years old with active or convalescent COVID-19. Sequencing was performed on peripheral blood.

CDR3 loop: CASSLFGGSQNTEAFF. The CDR3 bases are TGCGCCAGCAGCTTGTTCGGCGGATCGCAAAACACTGAAGCTTTCTTT. The chain employs TRBV5-1 and TRBJ1-1; the D is unclear. Trimming pared 1 base from V and 2 bases from J, leaving 15 bases between. This CDR3 is 16 amino acids long. In germline, CDR1 is SGHRS, CDR2 YFSETQ. Combining the CDR3 with reference TRBV5-1 and TRBJ1-1 gives the whole variable domain KAGVTQTPRYLIKTRGQQVTLSCSPISGHRSVSWYQQTPGQGLQFLFEYFSETQRNKGNFPGRFSGRQFSNSRSEMNVSTLELGDSALYLCASSLFGGSQNTEAFFGQGTRLTVV.